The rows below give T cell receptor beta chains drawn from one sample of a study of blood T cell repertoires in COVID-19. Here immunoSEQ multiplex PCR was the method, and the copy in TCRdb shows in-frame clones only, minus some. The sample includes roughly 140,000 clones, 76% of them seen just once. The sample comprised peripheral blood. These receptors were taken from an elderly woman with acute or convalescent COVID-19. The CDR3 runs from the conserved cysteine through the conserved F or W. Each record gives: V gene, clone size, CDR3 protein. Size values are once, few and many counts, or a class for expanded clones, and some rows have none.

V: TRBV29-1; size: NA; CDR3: CSVGTSTDTQYF
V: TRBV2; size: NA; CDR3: CASSYGQMNTEAFF
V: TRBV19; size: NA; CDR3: CASSLNRGSNQPQHF
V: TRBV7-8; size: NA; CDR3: CASSFFETSLDGELFF
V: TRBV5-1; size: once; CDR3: CASSWDRKSQEEQYF
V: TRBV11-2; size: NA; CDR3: CASSLSGRSENEQFF
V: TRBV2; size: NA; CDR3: CASRKSGTENEKLFF
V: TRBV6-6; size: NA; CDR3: CASSGTGEGYTF
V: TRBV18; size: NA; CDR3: CASSPDNSYSGNTIYF
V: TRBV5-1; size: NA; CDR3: CASSLAPGTYEQYF
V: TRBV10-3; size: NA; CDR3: CAIRPRQGSYEQYF
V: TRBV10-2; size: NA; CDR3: CATTTSGRAAYEQYF
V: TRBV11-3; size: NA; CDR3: CASSSTYGGGVETQYF
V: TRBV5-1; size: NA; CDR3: CASTSAQGYSREQYF
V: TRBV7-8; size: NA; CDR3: CASSSGQGAYGNTIYF
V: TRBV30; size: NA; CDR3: CAGIAGGPGDTQYF
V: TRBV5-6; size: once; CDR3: CASSLGQGERNQPQHF
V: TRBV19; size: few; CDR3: CASSDWGLEEQYF
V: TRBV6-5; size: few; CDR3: CASSYSRSYNEQFF
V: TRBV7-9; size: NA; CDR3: CASSFSNEQFF
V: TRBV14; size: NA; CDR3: CASSIRAQETQYF
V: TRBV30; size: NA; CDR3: CAWSADRPTDTQYF
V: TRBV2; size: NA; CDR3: CASSLRDIGNQPQHF
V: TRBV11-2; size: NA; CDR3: CASSFGATNTGELFF
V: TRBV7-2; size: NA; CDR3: CASSHDNYGYTF
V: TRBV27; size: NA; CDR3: CASSSRLEGNQPQHF
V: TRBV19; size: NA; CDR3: CASSRGISRGASEQFF
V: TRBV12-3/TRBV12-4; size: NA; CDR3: CASSQGSNYGYTF
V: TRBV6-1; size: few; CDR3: CASSEVGGAPYEQYF
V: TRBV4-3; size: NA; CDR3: CASSQTDRGEKLFF
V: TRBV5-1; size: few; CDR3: CASSLDSSNQPQHF
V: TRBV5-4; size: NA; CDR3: CASSLTSGGTDTQYF
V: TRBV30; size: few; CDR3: CAWSTTLGASDVSGYTF
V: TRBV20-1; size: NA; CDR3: CSARGGETQYF
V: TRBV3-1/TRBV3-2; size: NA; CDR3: CASSSISYGAEAFF
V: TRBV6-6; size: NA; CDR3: CASSAQTSGGANEQFF
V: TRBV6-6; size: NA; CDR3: CASSYSSYNSPLHF
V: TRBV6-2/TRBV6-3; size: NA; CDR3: CASSYSPRLGQGNEAFF
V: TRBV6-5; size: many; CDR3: CASSSGTGTSGNTIYF
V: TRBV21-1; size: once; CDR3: CASSKAGLAGDTGGELFF
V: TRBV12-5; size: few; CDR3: CASGLSQGVAAFF
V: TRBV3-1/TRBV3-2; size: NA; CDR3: CASSQQGRYNSPLHF
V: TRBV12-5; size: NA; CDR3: CASRSGGQGSPLHF
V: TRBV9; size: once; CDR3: CASSVATGDNLEGYTF
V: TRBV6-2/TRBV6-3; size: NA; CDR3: CASSHRDSKAFF
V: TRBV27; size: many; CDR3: CASSLLADNSYEQYF